Following are 27 T cell receptor beta chains from one sample sequenced in a study of cytomegalovirus exposure and HLA in healthy donors. This table comes from immunoSEQ multiplex PCR, and its TCRdb copy is limited to in-frame clones, with some not included. The data contain some 170,000 clones, about nine tenths of them singletons. The sample consisted of PBMCs. These receptors were taken from a young man in good health and CMV-seropositive.

This rearrangement joins TRBV27 to TRBJ2-1; 8 bases align to TRBD2. V shed 5 bases, J shed 4 bases, and the junction held 10 bases outside the gene matches. CDR1 MNHEY and CDR2 SMNVEV come from the germline V gene (reference sequence). The CDR3 has 16 residues. For the CDR3, the DNA is TGTGCCAGCAGTGATTACAAGCGGGAGTTATACAATGAGCAGTTCTTC. This encodes CASSDYKRELYNEQFF.

The CDR3 here is CASSLTLRGRYEQYF. In DNA form, the CDR3 reads TGCGCCAGCAGCTTGACGTTGCGGGGACGCTACGAGCAGTACTTC. The J gene is TRBJ2-7, the V gene TRBV5-1; a possible D gene is TRBD2 (6 bases). The CDR3 spans 15 residues. Trimming removed 1 base at V and 3 bases at J, with 14 bases between. The V gene's germline CDR1 is SGHRS and CDR2 YFSETQ.

V is TRBV5-6 and J is TRBJ1-1; D call uncertain. The CDR3 loop spans 19 amino acids. Germline lookup yields CDR1 SGHDT and CDR2 YYEEEE. Trimming took 4 bases from V and 3 from J, leaving 28 bases between them. CDR3 nucleotides: TGTGCCAGCAGCCCGTACGGCCGTCATTGGAGGCAGCCCGACACTGAAGCTTTCTTT. This codes for CASSPYGRHWRQPDTEAFF.

Only a few counts were recorded for this clone. The chain uses TRBV27 and TRBJ1-5; D ambiguous. V lost 0 bases to trimming and J lost 5 bases, with 11 bases between them. This CDR3 contains 15 residues. CDR1 and CDR2 from the germline V gene are MNHEY and SMNVEV (reference sequence). The CDR3 region has the DNA TGTGCCAGCAGTTTATCGTCGGGAGGGCATCAGCCCCAGCATTTT. Protein product: CASSLSSGGHQPQHF.

The genes are TRBV15 and TRBJ2-7; the D gene is possibly TRBD1 (5 bases). Germline V gene lookup returns CDR1 LNHNV and CDR2 YYDKDF (reference sequence). The CDR3 loop spans 13 amino acids. V dropped 0 bases and J dropped 3 bases, with 6 bases sitting between them. The CDR3 spells CATSRDTGYEQYF. DNA of the CDR3: TGTGCCACCAGCAGAGATACAGGCTACGAGCAGTACTTC.

This rearrangement joins TRBV28 to TRBJ2-1; 7 bases are shared with TRBD2. The V and J ends lost 3 bases and 8 bases, in that order; junction bases with no gene match: 4. CDR1 is MDHEN, CDR2 SYDVKM, per germline. There are 13 residues in the CDR3. CDR3 sequence (DNA): TGTGCCAGCAGTTTGCCAGGGAGGGATGAGCAGTTCTTC. It codes for CASSLPGRDEQFF.

This clone was counted between two and nine times. The rearrangement joins TRBV10-3 to TRBJ1-6; TRBD1 might be the D (5 bases). This CDR3 comprises 16 residues. Trimming took off 5 bases at V and 5 bases at J, with 16 bases between the two ends. Germline V CDR1 and CDR2: ENHRY, SYGVKD. This CDR3 is CAISTGDQRDNSPLHF. CDR3 in DNA: TGTGCCATCAGTACGGGGGACCAGCGGGATAATTCACCCCTCCACTTT.

Written as DNA, the CDR3 is TGCGCCAGCAGCCAAGATGGGACAGGGGTTCGCGATGAAAAACTGTTTTTT. This sequence encodes CASSQDGTGVRDEKLFF. The chain uses TRBV4-3 and TRBJ1-4; 10 bases match TRBD1. The germline CDR1 and CDR2 sequences are LGHNA and YSLEER. After removal of 0 bases from V and 6 bases from J, the junction contained 7 bases not matched to a gene. The CDR3 covers 17 residues.

CDR3: CASSPTGFHEQYF. The CDR3 nucleotides read TGTGCCAGCAGCCCCACAGGGTTCCACGAGCAGTACTTC. The chain links TRBV2 to TRBJ2-7; possibly TRBD1 for D (6 bases). This CDR3 spans 13 amino acids. Deletions cut 6 bases from V and 5 bases from J, with 14 bases between. Germline-derived CDR1 and CDR2 are SNHLY and FYNNEI.

The chain links TRBV28 to TRBJ1-6, with unresolved D. V was clipped by 10 bases and J by 8 bases, with 15 bases between them. The CDR3 covers 13 residues. Germline V gives CDR1 MDHEN, CDR2 SYDVKM. CDR3 nucleotide sequence: TGTGCCACAATTGGACTCCCGGATTCACCCCTCCACTTT. Translating gives CATIGLPDSPLHF.

The CDR3 bases are TGTGCCAGCAGCTTAGGGCCCGGGACAGCGGCATCCTACGAGCAGTACTTC. It yields the protein CASSLGPGTAASYEQYF. The V call is TRBV7-9, the J call TRBJ2-7; 7 nucleotides agree with TRBD1. The CDR3 consists of 17 residues. Losses at the gene ends were 1 base for V and 1 base for J; bases not matched to a gene: 10. Germline V gene lookup returns CDR1 SEHNR and CDR2 FQNEAQ (reference sequence). Looking up the rest from reference TRBV7-9 and TRBJ2-7 gives the full variable domain: DTGVSQNPRHKITKRGQNVTFRCDPISEHNRLYWYRQTLGQGPEFLTYFQNEAQLEKSRLLSDRFSAERPKGSFSTLEIQRTEQGDSAMYLCASSLGPGTAASYEQYFGPGTRLTVT.

On this clone: Different DNA sequences within this sample yield the same CDR3. The rearrangement joins TRBV7-6 to TRBJ1-1; D ambiguous. The V gene lost 2 bases and the J gene lost 0 bases, with 7 bases spanning the gap. Germline V lookup: CDR1 SGHVS, CDR2 FNYEAQ. The CDR3 sequence is 14 residues long. This CDR3 is CASSLSGMNTEAFF. Written as DNA, the CDR3 is TGTGCCAGCAGCTTATCGGGCATGAACACTGAAGCTTTCTTT.

The chain combines TRBV27 with TRBJ2-1; D possibly corresponds to TRBD1 (6 bases). CDR3 length equals 13 residues. Trimming left V 3 bases short and J 4 bases short, with 7 bases between. CDR1 is MNHEY, CDR2 SMNVEV, per germline (reference sequence). The CDR3, as DNA: TGTGCCAGCAGTTTGACAGGTTACAATGAGCAGTTCTTC. Its protein product is CASSLTGYNEQFF.

This clone was observed a single time. In DNA, the CDR3 is TGTGCCAGCAGTTACGGGACCCCAGGAGCCAAAAACATTCAGTACTTC. It encodes CASSYGTPGAKNIQYF. This chain uses TRBV6-6 with TRBJ2-4; the D gene could be TRBD1 or TRBD2 (5 bases each). CDR3 length equals 16 residues. Per the germline V gene, CDR1 is MNHNY and CDR2 is SVGAGI (reference sequence). Trimming shortened V by 2 bases and J by 0 bases, and 11 bases separated the two germline ends.

The rearrangement links TRBV7-2 to TRBJ1-2, with TRBD1 matching over 10 bases. V lost 4 bases, J lost 8 bases, and 7 bases stayed unmatched. The CDR3 covers 14 residues. CDR1 is SGHTA and CDR2 is FQGNSA in the germline V gene. Here the CDR3 reads CASSYDGTGDGYTF. The CDR3 coding sequence is TGTGCCAGCAGCTACGACGGGACAGGGGACGGCTACACCTTC.

The CDR3 spells CASSRSIPGPGELFF. As DNA, the CDR3 is TGTGCCAGCAGTCGATCCATACCGGGTCCCGGGGAGCTGTTTTTT. The V and J genes are TRBV6-5 and TRBJ2-2; D remains ambiguous. The CDR3 extends over 15 amino acids. CDR1 and CDR2 (germline): MNHEY, SVGAGI. Trimming removed 5 bases at V and 6 bases at J, with 16 bases between.

V usage is TRBV5-6 and J usage is TRBJ2-7, with 11 bases aligning to TRBD1. The CDR3 loop spans 14 amino acids. CDR1 and CDR2 (germline): SGHDT, YYEEEE. The J segment lost 7 bases and the V segment lost 2 bases, leaving 5 bases of the junction unmatched. In DNA form, the CDR3 reads TGTGCCAGCAGCTTCGGACAGGGGGCTTGGGAGCAGTACTTC. As protein: CASSFGQGAWEQYF.

The chain employs TRBV11-2 and TRBJ2-7, with 8 nucleotides matching TRBD2. This CDR3 spans 14 amino acids. Trimming removed 5 bases from V and 3 bases from J; junction bases left unmatched: 6. Germline V CDR1 and CDR2: SGHAT, FQNNGV. The CDR3 spells CASSHSGNLYEQYF. DNA of the CDR3: TGTGCCAGCAGCCATAGCGGGAATCTCTACGAGCAGTACTTC.

This chain links TRBV27 with TRBJ2-7, with TRBD1 matching 10 bases. The CDR3 covers 14 residues. V was pared by 4 bases and J by 4 bases, with 4 bases of the junction left unmatched. The germline V gene has CDR1 MNHEY and CDR2 SMNVEV (reference sequence). The CDR3 coding sequence is TGTGCCAGCAGTTACGGGACAGGGGTTTACGAGCAGTACTTC. Its protein product is CASSYGTGVYEQYF.

The rearrangement links TRBV5-1 to TRBJ2-7; no firm D call. Deletions cut 7 bases from V and 0 bases from J, with 11 bases between. Germline CDR1 reads SGHRS; CDR2 reads YFSETQ. The CDR3 has 13 amino acids. CDR3 sequence: CASGQDPSYEQYF. CDR3 bases: TGCGCCAGCGGCCAGGATCCCTCCTACGAGCAGTACTTC.

V usage is TRBV2 and J usage is TRBJ2-7; TRBD1 is a possible D gene (6 bases). The germline V and J ends were trimmed by 7 bases and 3 bases, with 7 bases remaining between them. The length of the CDR3 is 11 residues. From germline, CDR1 is SNHLY and CDR2 FYNNEI. The CDR3 coding sequence is TGTGCCAGCACGACAGGCTACGAGCAGTACTTC. The encoded protein is CASTTGYEQYF.

J is TRBJ2-3 and V is TRBV18; weak D call: TRBD2 (6 bases). V lost 3 bases to trimming and J lost 2 bases, with 12 bases between them. There are 15 residues in the CDR3. From germline, CDR1 is KGHSH and CDR2 LQKENI. CDR3 nucleotide sequence: TGTGCCAGCTCACCGCGGCGGGAACCCACAGATACGCAGTATTTT. Protein product: CASSPRREPTDTQYF.

The chain uses TRBV6-5 and TRBJ2-7; no clear D. The CDR3 totals 14 residues. The V gene lost 4 bases and the J gene lost 4 bases, with 14 bases spanning the gap. The germline V gene encodes CDR1 MNHEY and CDR2 SVGAGI. CDR3 sequence: CASSSAGPLYEQYF. The CDR3 coding sequence is TGTGCCAGCAGTTCCGCTGGGCCCCTATACGAGCAGTACTTC.

The chain is built from TRBV2 and TRBJ2-7; 7 positions match TRBD1. This CDR3 is 15 amino acids long. Germline CDR1 is SNHLY and CDR2 is FYNNEI. The V gene end was trimmed by 8 bases and the J gene end by 0 bases; junction bases not matched to a gene: 10. CDR3 sequence (DNA): TGTGCCAGCGCGCCCTGGACAGGCGGCTCCTACGAGCAGTACTTC. It encodes CASAPWTGGSYEQYF.

The rearrangement uses TRBV27 and TRBJ2-1; 7 nucleotides align to TRBD2. The CDR3 runs to 15 residues. Germline V gives CDR1 MNHEY, CDR2 SMNVEV (reference sequence). Trimming took 5 bases from V and 10 from J; bases not matched to a gene: 14. CDR3 DNA sequence: TGTGCCAGCAGTCCCTTGTCTTGGGAGGGCGGGGAGCAGTTCTTC. Translated, it gives CASSPLSWEGGEQFF.

This chain uses TRBV7-3 with TRBJ2-7; the match to TRBD2 covers 9 bases. Per germline, CDR1 SGHTA and CDR2 FQGTGA. This CDR3 has 19 residues. The V and J ends lost 3 bases and 0 bases, in that order; junction bases with no gene match: 15. This CDR3 reads CASSLPGLADWNSSYEQYF. In DNA form, the CDR3 reads TGTGCCAGCAGCTTGCCGGGACTAGCAGATTGGAATAGCTCCTACGAGCAGTACTTC. The entire variable domain, with the rest obtained from reference TRBV7-3 and TRBJ2-7, is as follows: GAGVSQTPSNKVTEKGKYVELRCDPISGHTALYWYRQSLGQGPEFLIYFQGTGAADDSGLPNDRFFAVRPEGSVSTLKIQRTERGDSAVYLCASSLPGLADWNSSYEQYFGPGTRLTVT.

This chain uses TRBV2 with TRBJ2-1; no clear D. The CDR3 loop spans 12 amino acids. Trimming stripped 2 bases from V and 6 bases from J, with 5 bases between. CDR1 and CDR2 from the germline V gene are SNHLY and FYNNEI. The CDR3 sequence: CASSEHFNEQFF. CDR3 coding DNA: TGTGCCAGCAGTGAACATTTCAATGAGCAGTTCTTC.